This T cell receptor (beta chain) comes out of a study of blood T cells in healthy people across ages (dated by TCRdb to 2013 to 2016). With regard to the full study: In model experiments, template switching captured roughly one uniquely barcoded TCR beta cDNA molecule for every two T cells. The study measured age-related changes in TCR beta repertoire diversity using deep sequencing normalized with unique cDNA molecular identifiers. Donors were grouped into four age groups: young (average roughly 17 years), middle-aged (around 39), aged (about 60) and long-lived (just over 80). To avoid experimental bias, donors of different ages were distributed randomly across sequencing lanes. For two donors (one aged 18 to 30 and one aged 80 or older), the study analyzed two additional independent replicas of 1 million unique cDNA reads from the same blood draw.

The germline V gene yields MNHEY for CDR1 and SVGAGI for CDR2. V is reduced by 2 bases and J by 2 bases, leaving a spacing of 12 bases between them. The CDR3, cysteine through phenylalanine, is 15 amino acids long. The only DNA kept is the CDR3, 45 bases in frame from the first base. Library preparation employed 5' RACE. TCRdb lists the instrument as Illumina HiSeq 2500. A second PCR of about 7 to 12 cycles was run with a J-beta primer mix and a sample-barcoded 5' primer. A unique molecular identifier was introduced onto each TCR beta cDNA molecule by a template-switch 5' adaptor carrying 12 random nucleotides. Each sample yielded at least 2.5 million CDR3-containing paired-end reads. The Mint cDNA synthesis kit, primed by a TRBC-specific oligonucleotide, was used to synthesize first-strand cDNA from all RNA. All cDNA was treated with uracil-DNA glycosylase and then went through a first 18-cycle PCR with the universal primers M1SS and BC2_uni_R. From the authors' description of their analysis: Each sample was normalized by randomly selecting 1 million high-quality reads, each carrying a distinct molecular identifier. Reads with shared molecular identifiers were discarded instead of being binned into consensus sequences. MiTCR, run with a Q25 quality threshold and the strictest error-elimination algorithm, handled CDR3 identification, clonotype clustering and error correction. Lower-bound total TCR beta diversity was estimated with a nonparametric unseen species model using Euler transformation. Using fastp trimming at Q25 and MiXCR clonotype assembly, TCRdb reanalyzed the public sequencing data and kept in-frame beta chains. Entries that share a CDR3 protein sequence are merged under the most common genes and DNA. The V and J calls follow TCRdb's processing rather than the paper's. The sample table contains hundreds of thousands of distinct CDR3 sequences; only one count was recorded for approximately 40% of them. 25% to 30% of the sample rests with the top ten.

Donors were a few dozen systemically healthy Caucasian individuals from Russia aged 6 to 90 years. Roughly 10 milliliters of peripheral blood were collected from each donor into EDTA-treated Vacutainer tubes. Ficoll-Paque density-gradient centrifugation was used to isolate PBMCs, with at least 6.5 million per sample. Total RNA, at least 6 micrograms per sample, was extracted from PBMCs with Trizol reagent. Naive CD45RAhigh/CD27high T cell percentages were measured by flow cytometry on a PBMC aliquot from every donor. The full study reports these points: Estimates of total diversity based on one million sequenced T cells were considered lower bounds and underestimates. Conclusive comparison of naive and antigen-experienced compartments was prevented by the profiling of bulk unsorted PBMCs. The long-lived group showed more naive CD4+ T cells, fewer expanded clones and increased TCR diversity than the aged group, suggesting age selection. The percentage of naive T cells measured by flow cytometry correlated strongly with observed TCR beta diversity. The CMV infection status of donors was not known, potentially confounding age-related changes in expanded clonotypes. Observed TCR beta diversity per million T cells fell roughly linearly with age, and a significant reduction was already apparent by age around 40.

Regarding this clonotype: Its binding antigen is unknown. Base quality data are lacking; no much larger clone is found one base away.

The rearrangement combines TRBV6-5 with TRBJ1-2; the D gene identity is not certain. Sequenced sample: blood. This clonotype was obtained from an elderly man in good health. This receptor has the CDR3 CASSYSLSRNYGYTF. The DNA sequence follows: TGTGCCAGCAGTTACAGCCTATCGAGAAACTATGGCTACACCTTC.